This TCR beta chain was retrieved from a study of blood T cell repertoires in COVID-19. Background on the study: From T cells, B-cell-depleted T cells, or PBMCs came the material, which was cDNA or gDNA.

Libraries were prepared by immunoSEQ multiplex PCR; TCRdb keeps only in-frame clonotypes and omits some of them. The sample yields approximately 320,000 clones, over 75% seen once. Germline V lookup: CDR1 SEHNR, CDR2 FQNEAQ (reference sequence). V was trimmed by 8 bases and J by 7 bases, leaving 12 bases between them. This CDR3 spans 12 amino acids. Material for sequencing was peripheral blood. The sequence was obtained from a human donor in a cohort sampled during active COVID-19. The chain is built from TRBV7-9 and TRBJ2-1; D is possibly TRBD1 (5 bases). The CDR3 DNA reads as TGTGCCAGCTTGTCCAGGGTGAATGAGCAGTTCTTC. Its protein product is CASLSRVNEQFF.